This entry lists 21 T cell receptor beta chains sequenced from one sample in a study of CXCR3-negative and CXCR3-positive naive CD8 T cells. Via 5' RACE with UMI labels, TRB cDNA libraries were prepared. With the 5' RACE reads reprocessed, TCRdb shows one record per CDR3 protein and no DNA. Here the sample table reports about 130,000 distinct CDR3 sequences. Sequencing input: naive CXCR3- CD8+ T cells from blood. Subset here: CD45RO-CCR7+CD27+CD95- naive CD8+ T cells lacking CXCR3 (TNR3-). These receptors originate from a human donor in good health. Some clones in this sample may be carry-over from other donors' samples.

The gene calls are TRBV7-9 and TRBJ2-3. Germline lookup yields CDR1 SEHNR and CDR2 FQNEAQ (reference sequence). The CDR3 totals 12 residues. CDR3 protein: CASSFGVDTQYF.

CDR3 region: CASSLPGWSNEQFF. The V call is TRBV7-9, the J call TRBJ2-1; TCRdb's assignment of TRBD1 cannot be checked, as there is no DNA. Germline CDR1 SEHNR, CDR2 FQNEAQ (reference sequence). The CDR3 runs to 14 residues. Full variable domain (outside the CDR3, taken from reference TRBV7-9 and TRBJ2-1): DTGVSQNPRHKITKRGQNVTFRCDPISEHNRLYWYRQTLGQGPEFLTYFQNEAQLEKSRLLSDRFSAERPKGSFSTLEIQRTEQGDSAMYLCASSLPGWSNEQFFGPGTRLTVL.

The CDR3 sequence is CASSVDSRDFSHSGANVLTF. The chain carries TRBV9 and TRBJ2-6. This CDR3 is built from 20 residues. Germline lookup yields CDR1 SGDLS and CDR2 YYNGEE. The variable domain in full, completed from reference TRBV9 and TRBJ2-6, reads DSGVTQTPKHLITATGQRVTLRCSPRSGDLSVYWYQQSLDQGLQFLIQYYNGEERAKGNILERFSAQQFPDLHSELNLSSLELGDSALYFCASSVDSRDFSHSGANVLTFGAGSRLTVL.

The genes are TRBV28 and TRBJ2-7; TCRdb designates TRBD1, a call that cannot be tested without DNA. The length of the CDR3 is 15 residues. Germline values: CDR1 MDHEN, CDR2 SYDVKM. The CDR3 loop is CASSSILNRVEEQYF.

The V gene is TRBV29-1, the J gene TRBJ1-1; TCRdb's D call, TRBD1, is unchecked because there is no DNA. The CDR3 has 13 amino acids. Germline V CDR1 and CDR2: SQVTM, ANQGSEA. CDR3: CSAAGTGNTEVFF.

The chain is built from TRBV7-2 and TRBJ2-1; TCRdb lists TRBD1, though no DNA is available to test this call. The CDR3 spans 12 residues. From germline, CDR1 is SGHTA and CDR2 FQGNSA. This CDR3 reads CASSQMGTEQFF.

The chain is built from TRBV12-3 or TRBV12-4 and TRBJ2-1; TCRdb's D call, TRBD1, is unchecked because there is no DNA. The CDR3 contains 14 residues. CDR3 region: CASTIGGPYNEQFF.

The chain uses TRBV6-2 or TRBV6-3 and TRBJ2-1; TCRdb picks TRBD2, but there is no DNA to check that call. In germline, CDR1 is MNHEY, CDR2 SVGEGT. The CDR3 consists of 18 residues. CDR3 loop: CASSYLAGGLGFIDEQFF.

The V gene is TRBV18, the J gene TRBJ2-3. The germline CDR1 and CDR2 sequences are KGHSH and LQKENI. The CDR3 runs to 15 residues. This CDR3 reads CASSPPLGNADTQYF.

The chain joins TRBV29-1 to TRBJ2-3. The CDR3 extends over 12 amino acids. Germline V gives CDR1 SQVTM, CDR2 ANQGSEA. This chain's CDR3 is CSVEDRTDTQYF.

The chain combines TRBV6-5 with TRBJ1-1; the D call of TRBD1 rests on TCRdb alone, since no DNA is present to check it. CDR3 length equals 17 residues. The germline CDR1 and CDR2 sequences are MNHEY and SVGAGI. CDR3 loop: CASSYPRERGRGTEAFF.

CDR3 residues: CASKVGQATYNEQFF. This chain joins TRBV7-2 and TRBJ2-1; TCRdb lists TRBD1, though no DNA is available to test this call. The CDR3 runs 15 residues. The germline gives CDR1 SGHTA, CDR2 FQGNSA.

The V and J genes are TRBV24-1 and TRBJ2-1. CDR1 KGHDR and CDR2 SFDVKD come from the germline V gene. The CDR3 is 11 residues long. The CDR3 loop reads CATSEFDEQFF.

CDR3 residues: CASSQAIASGANVLTF. The chain has TRBV4-3 and TRBJ2-6. The CDR3 has 16 amino acids. The germline gives CDR1 LGHNA, CDR2 YSLEER.

This CDR3 reads CASSEESNVAGQETQYF. The chain recombines TRBV2 with TRBJ2-5; the TCRdb call, TRBD2, lacks DNA for checking. Germline V gene sequence: CDR1 SNHLY, CDR2 FYNNEI. The CDR3 is 17 residues long.

V gene TRBV28 combines with J gene TRBJ2-2; absent DNA, TCRdb's TRBD1 call cannot be checked. This CDR3 has 17 amino acids. Germline V gene lookup returns CDR1 MDHEN and CDR2 SYDVKM. CDR3 residues: CSSSSNLPRENTGELFF.

The J gene is TRBJ2-7, the V gene TRBV7-8; the D call of TRBD2 rests on TCRdb alone, since no DNA is present to check it. This CDR3 is built from 16 residues. The germline CDR1 and CDR2 sequences are SGHVS and FQNEAQ. The CDR3 here is CASSLRLAGIFREQYF.

The chain couples TRBV5-1 to TRBJ2-2. The germline CDR1 and CDR2 sequences are SGHRS and YFSETQ. The CDR3 runs to 13 residues. Here the CDR3 reads CASSSLNTGELFF.

V is TRBV5-1 and J is TRBJ2-7; no DNA is available, so the TRBD1 call from TCRdb remains unchecked. Germline loops: CDR1 SGHRS, CDR2 YFSETQ. The CDR3 extends over 15 amino acids. The CDR3: CASSGPGQGLYEQYF.

This chain joins TRBV27 and TRBJ1-4. There are 13 residues in the CDR3. Germline assignment: CDR1 MNHEY and CDR2 SMNVEV (reference sequence). The CDR3 loop reads CASSWAENEKLFF.

V and J are TRBV4-1 and TRBJ1-5. Germline loops: CDR1 MGHRA, CDR2 YSYEKL. The CDR3 consists of 14 residues. CDR3 in amino acids: CASSDAGLDQPQHF.